Listed here is a single T cell receptor beta chain. The antigen is undetermined. These data are taken from a study of T cell responses to AZD1222 COVID-19 vaccine. In the study overall: Second-dose groups at about 4 or about 12 weeks were pooled. Overall study results and limits: Repertoire samples came only from after the peak T cell response. CD4 TCRs associated with vaccination spanned spike, dominating at 160-218 and 743-854. An increase in Spike-specific TCR breadth and depth was observed after two AZD1222 doses.

The V gene lost 4 bases and the J gene lost 9 bases, with 21 bases spanning the gap. The V gene's germline CDR1 is SGHDN and CDR2 FVKESK. The CDR3 extends over 15 amino acids. TCRdb's table, derived via immunoSEQ multiplex PCR, lists solely in-frame clones and lacks some. The repertoire holds roughly 150,000 clones, 88% seen once, with nearly 3.5% in the top ten. The sequence derives from an adult in good health. The chain couples TRBV14 to TRBJ1-1; a possible D gene is TRBD1 (5 bases). Sequencing used peripheral blood, obtained on day 0 of AZD1222 vaccination. CDR3 nucleotides: TGTGCCAGCAGCCCCCCCGGGGGGACGAGGACGAAAGCTTTCTTT. It is translated as CASSPPGGTRTKAFF.